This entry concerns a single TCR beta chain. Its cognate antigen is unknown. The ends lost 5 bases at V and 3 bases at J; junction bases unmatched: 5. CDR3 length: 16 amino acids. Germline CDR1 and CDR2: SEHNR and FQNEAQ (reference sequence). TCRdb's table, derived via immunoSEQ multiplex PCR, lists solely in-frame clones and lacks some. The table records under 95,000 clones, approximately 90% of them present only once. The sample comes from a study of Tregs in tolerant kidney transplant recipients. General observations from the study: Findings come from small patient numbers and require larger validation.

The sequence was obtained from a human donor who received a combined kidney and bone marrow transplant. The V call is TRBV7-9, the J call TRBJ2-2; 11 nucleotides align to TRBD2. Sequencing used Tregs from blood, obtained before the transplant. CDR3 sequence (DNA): TGTGCCAGCAGCCTTAGCGGGAGGGGTTACACCGGGGAGCTGTTTTTT. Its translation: CASSLSGRGYTGELFF.